Listed below are T cell receptor beta chains from one sample, sequenced in a study of cytotoxic CD8 clonotypes in ibrutinib-treated CLL. Method: immunoSEQ multiplex PCR; TCRdb's copy keeps in-frame clones and lacks some. The profile covers 250,000 to 350,000 clones, with 65% to 85% appearing a single time and around 6% taken by the ten largest. The sample here was PBMCs, taken at disease progression, from a patient treated with ibrutinib. These receptors originate from a human donor with chronic lymphocytic leukemia. CDR3s include the opening cysteine and the closing phenylalanine or tryptophan. A D gene is named only where the DNA matches it firmly. Where a row states a size, it is once, few, many or the class of an expanded clone; other rows omit it.

J gene | D gene | clone size | V gene | CDR3 protein | CDR3 DNA
TRBJ2-7 | TRBD1 | few | TRBV11-2 | CASSSLTGTYEQYF | TGTGCCAGCAGCTCTTTGACAGGGACCTACGAGCAGTACTTC
TRBJ2-4 | TRBD2 | . | TRBV29-1 | CSVEGTSAAKNIQYF | TGCAGCGTTGAAGGGACTAGCGCCGCCAAAAACATTCAGTACTTC
TRBJ1-5 | TRBD1 | . | TRBV7-8 | CASTDRDRGYSNQPQHF | TGTGCCAGCACGGACCGGGACAGGGGATATAGCAATCAGCCCCAGCATTTT
TRBJ2-2 | . | . | TRBV11-2 | CASSLDRYTGELFF | TGTGCCAGCAGCTTAGACAGATACACCGGGGAGCTGTTTTTT
TRBJ2-7 | . | . | TRBV11-2 | CASSLVRASHQGYEQYF | TGTGCCAGCAGCTTAGTCCGAGCCAGCCATCAGGGCTACGAGCAGTACTTC
TRBJ1-2 | TRBD1 | . | TRBV5-5 | CASSSGQGFGYTF | TGTGCCAGCAGCTCCGGACAGGGCTTTGGCTACACCTTC
TRBJ1-5 | TRBD1 | . | TRBV19 | CATNGQGRGLGQPQHF | TGTGCCACGAATGGACAGGGAAGGGGCCTTGGGCAGCCCCAGCATTTT
TRBJ1-3 | . | . | TRBV19 | CASSTSYSDTGNTIYF | TGTGCCAGTAGTACGTCCTACTCGGATACTGGAAACACCATATATTTT
TRBJ2-7 | . | few | TRBV13 | CASSPDGYEQYF | TGTGCCAGCAGCCCTGACGGCTACGAGCAGTACTTC
TRBJ1-6 | TRBD1 | . | TRBV15 | CATSRQGNSPLHF | TGTGCCACCAGCCGACAGGGGAATTCACCCCTCCACTTT
TRBJ2-5 | . | . | TRBV7-2 | CASSLEGSFGTQYF | TGTGCCAGCAGCTTGGAGGGCAGCTTTGGGACCCAGTACTTC
TRBJ2-7 | . | . | TRBV6-1 | CARRRGHYEQYF | TGTGCCAGGAGACGGGGTCACTACGAGCAGTACTTC
TRBJ2-7 | . | . | TRBV29-1 | CSVLAPSPYEQYF | TGCAGCGTCCTAGCACCCTCCCCGTACGAGCAGTACTTC
TRBJ1-2 | . | once | TRBV5-5 | CASSLGQSYGYTF | TGTGCCAGCAGCTTGGGACAGTCCTATGGCTACACCTTC
TRBJ1-4 | . | . | TRBV2 | CASKDLGIPEKLFF | TGTGCCAGCAAGGATTTGGGGATACCTGAAAAACTGTTTTTT
TRBJ1-4 | . | . | TRBV4-1 | CASSQDGRVGEKLFF | TGCGCCAGCAGCCAAGATGGCAGGGTTGGGGAAAAACTGTTTTTT
TRBJ1-2 | . | once | TRBV18 | CASSLGIQANYGYTF | TGTGCCAGCTCATTAGGAATTCAAGCTAACTATGGCTACACCTTC
TRBJ2-7 | . | . | TRBV5-1 | CASSSDTGGYEQYF | TGCGCCAGCAGCTCCGACACGGGCGGGTACGAGCAGTACTTC
TRBJ1-1 | TRBD1 | . | TRBV19 | CASTQDRVRYTEAFF | TGTGCCAGTACTCAGGACAGGGTGAGGTACACTGAAGCTTTCTTT
TRBJ1-2 | TRBD1 | few | TRBV6-5 | CASSYSRTGRYGYTF | TGTGCCAGCAGTTACTCCCGGACAGGGCGCTATGGCTACACCTTC
TRBJ2-2 | TRBD2 | . | TRBV2 | CASRPPGLAGRGELFF | TGTGCCAGCAGACCTCCGGGACTAGCGGGGCGTGGGGAGCTGTTTTTT
TRBJ2-5 | . | . | TRBV15 | CATKLGRRETQYF | TGTGCCACCAAGCTTGGACGGCGGGAGACCCAGTACTTC
TRBJ1-1 | TRBD1 | . | TRBV19 | CASRTTGAPRAEAFF | TGTGCCAGCCGGACGACAGGGGCCCCCAGGGCTGAAGCTTTCTTT
TRBJ2-2 | . | . | TRBV6-5 | CASSYSPKIGELFF | TGTGCCAGCAGTTATAGTCCGAAAATCGGGGAGCTGTTTTTT
TRBJ1-4 | . | . | TRBV6-6 | CASSRFLNEKLFF | TGTGCCAGCTCCCGGTTCCTTAATGAAAAACTGTTTTTT
TRBJ2-3 | TRBD1 | once | TRBV5-1 | CASSLGTGAGTDTQYF | TGCGCCAGCAGCTTGGGGACAGGGGCCGGCACAGATACGCAGTATTTT
TRBJ2-7 | . | . | TRBV4-1 | CASSQDLSLRHLQISYEQYF | TGCGCCAGCAGCCAAGATTTGAGCTTGCGACACCTACAGATAAGTTACGAGCAGTACTTC
TRBJ2-2 | . | . | TRBV19 | CASSIQGDTGELFF | TGTGCCAGTAGTATACAAGGGGACACCGGGGAGCTGTTTTTT
TRBJ2-7 | . | . | TRBV15 | CATSRPMTRADEQYF | TGTGCCACCAGCAGGCCTATGACTCGAGCAGACGAGCAGTACTTC
TRBJ2-7 | TRBD2 | few | TRBV2 | CASSTSGNSYEQYF | TGTGCCAGCAGTACTAGCGGGAACTCCTACGAGCAGTACTTC
TRBJ1-6 | TRBD1 | . | TRBV7-8 | CASSWTGNPSSYNSPLHF | TGTGCCAGCAGTTGGACAGGGAATCCCAGCTCCTATAATTCACCCCTCCACTTT
TRBJ1-1 | . | few | TRBV7-8 | CASSLNRVNTEAFF | TGTGCCAGCAGCTTAAACCGAGTGAACACTGAAGCTTTCTTT
TRBJ1-2 | TRBD1 | once | TRBV7-2 | CASSLTSRTGNVGGYTF | TGTGCCAGCAGCTTAACGTCTCGGACAGGAAACGTCGGCGGCTACACCTTC
TRBJ1-4 | . | . | TRBV29-1 | CSVKPQGATNEKLFF | TGCAGCGTCAAACCCCAGGGTGCAACTAATGAAAAACTGTTTTTT
TRBJ1-6 | . | . | TRBV6-5 | CASSNPTGGPLHF | TGTGCCAGCAGTAATCCGACCGGGGGACCCCTCCACTTT
TRBJ2-2 | . | few | TRBV6-4 | CASSATVNTGELFF | TGTGCCAGCAGTGCAACAGTAAACACCGGGGAGCTGTTTTTT
TRBJ2-7 | TRBD1 | few | TRBV5-1 | CASSSGQASEQYF | TGCGCCAGCAGCTCGGGACAGGCCTCCGAGCAGTACTTC
TRBJ1-2 | TRBD1 | . | TRBV2 | CASTRVKGASSHGYTF | TGTGCCAGCACCCGTGTAAAGGGGGCGAGCAGCCACGGCTACACCTTC
TRBJ2-7 | . | . | TRBV2 | CASTTRTEQYF | TGTGCCAGCACAACACGGACAGAGCAGTACTTC
TRBJ2-1 | TRBD1 | . | TRBV30 | CAWGPTDCDRELVLPSYNEQFF | TGTGCCTGGGGTCCGACGGACTGTGACAGGGAGCTAGTACTTCCCTCCTACAATGAGCAGTTCTTC
TRBJ1-1 | TRBD1 | . | TRBV5-1 | CASSFETGGMNTEAFF | TGCGCCAGCAGCTTCGAAACAGGGGGGATGAACACTGAAGCTTTCTTT
TRBJ1-2 | TRBD1 | . | TRBV18 | CASSPPNGRGNYGYTF | TGTGCCAGCTCACCACCAAATGGCAGGGGGAACTATGGCTACACCTTC
TRBJ2-5 | . | . | TRBV2 | CASRAGRETQYF | TGTGCCAGCAGGGCAGGGCGGGAGACCCAGTACTTC
TRBJ1-2 | . | few | TRBV2 | CASSERGPYGYTF | TGTGCCAGCAGTGAAAGGGGACCCTATGGCTACACCTTC
TRBJ1-2 | . | . | TRBV5-1 | CASSIPGPFSGGYTF | TGCGCCAGCAGCATTCCGGGACCTTTTTCTGGCGGCTACACCTTC